Below are 13 T cell receptor beta chains sequenced from a single sample in a study of blood T cell repertoires in COVID-19. Profiled with immunoSEQ multiplex PCR; TCRdb holds only in-frame clones, not every one. The sample comprises approximately 300,000 clones, more than 80% of which are singletons, and 3.5% to 4.5% rests with the top ten. Sequenced sample: peripheral blood. Receptor source: a woman in her thirties or forties with acute or convalescent COVID-19.

The rearrangement links TRBV11-2 to TRBJ2-7; perhaps TRBD2 as D (6 bases). This CDR3 has 13 amino acids. Germline loops: CDR1 SGHAT, CDR2 FQNNGV. The V gene lost 4 bases and the J gene lost 0 bases, with 7 bases spanning the gap. The CDR3 DNA reads TGTGCCAGCAGCTCGGACTACTCCTACGAGCAGTACGTC. Translation gives CASSSDYSYEQYV.

The rearrangement uses TRBV4-1 and TRBJ1-6; 10 nucleotides agree with TRBD1. Trimming took 4 bases from V and 8 from J; bases not matched to a gene: 11. The CDR3 sequence is 17 residues long. Per germline, CDR1 MGHRA and CDR2 YSYEKL. CDR3 coding DNA: TGCGCCAGCAGCCGGACTCTCTCAGGACAGGGGGATTCACCCCTCCACTTT. This gives the protein CASSRTLSGQGDSPLHF.

The chain employs TRBV6-1 and TRBJ1-1; 7 bases are a match to TRBD1. The CDR3 contains 14 residues. Trimming took 3 bases from V and 4 from J; bases not matched to a gene: 5. Germline CDR1 and CDR2: MNHNS and SASEGT. Written as DNA, the CDR3 is TGTGCCAGCAGTGAGACCGGGACAGTCACTGAAGCTTTCTTT. Its protein is CASSETGTVTEAFF.

CDR3 nucleotides: TGTGCCAGCACCCTAAGAGGAGCGTTCCCCAACAATGAGCAGTTCTTC. This encodes CASTLRGAFPNNEQFF. J is TRBJ2-1 and V is TRBV11-2; D is unresolved. There are 16 residues in the CDR3. Trimming cost V 7 bases and J 5 bases, with 21 bases left between them. CDR1 and CDR2 from the germline V gene are SGHAT and FQNNGV.

V and J are TRBV19 and TRBJ1-6; D is perhaps TRBD1 (5 bases). The germline V gene encodes CDR1 LNHDA and CDR2 SQIVND (reference sequence). The CDR3 totals 17 residues. V lost 4 bases, J lost 5 bases, and 18 bases lay in between. CDR3 sequence: CASSSPAGEGDNSPLHF. CDR3 coding DNA: TGTGCCAGTAGTAGTCCGGCAGGTGAAGGGGATAATTCACCCCTCCACTTT. Looking up the rest from reference TRBV19 and TRBJ1-6 gives the full variable domain: DGGITQSPKYLFRKEGQNVTLSCEQNLNHDAMYWYRQDPGQGLRLIYYSQIVNDFQKGDIAEGYSVSREKKESFPLTVTSAQKNPTAFYLCASSSPAGEGDNSPLHFGNGTRLTVT.

This sequence joins TRBV7-2 and TRBJ1-2; a possible D gene is TRBD1 (6 bases). From germline, CDR1 is SGHTA and CDR2 FQGNSA. CDR3 length: 14 amino acids. V was cut by 1 base and J by 7 bases, with 13 bases left in between. CDR3 sequence (DNA): TGTGCCAGCAGCTTAGTTAGGCAGGGGTCTGGCTACACCTTC. It codes for CASSLVRQGSGYTF.

Remarks on this clone: Other DNA sequences in the sample encode the same CDR3. The V call is TRBV29-1, the J call TRBJ1-2; TRBD1 agrees at 7 bases. The germline V gene encodes CDR1 SQVTM and CDR2 ANQGSEA. V lost 4 bases, J lost 8 bases, and 7 bases stayed unmatched. CDR3 length: 12 residues. The CDR3 here is CSVVTGAGGYTF. In DNA, the CDR3 is TGCAGCGTTGTTACAGGGGCAGGGGGCTACACCTTC.

This clone was observed a handful of times. V gene TRBV19 combines with J gene TRBJ1-5; D unclear. This CDR3 has 17 amino acids. CDR1 is LNHDA and CDR2 is SQIVND in the germline V gene (reference sequence). V was shortened by 1 base and J by 0 bases, with 13 bases between the two germline ends. CDR3 sequence (DNA): TGTGCCAGTAGTATAGTTGTTAGGAGGGCTAGCAATCAGCCCCAGCATTTT. Translated: CASSIVVRRASNQPQHF.

This rearrangement joins TRBV29-1 to TRBJ2-2; D is unclear. Trimming stripped 5 bases from V and 1 base from J, with 5 bases between. The CDR3 totals 12 residues. Germline CDR1 SQVTM, CDR2 ANQGSEA. In DNA, the CDR3 is TGCAGCGTTCCAATGAACACCGGGGAGCTGTTTTTT. Translation: CSVPMNTGELFF.

The chain has TRBV18 and TRBJ2-2; 7 bases map to TRBD1. The CDR3 is 15 residues long. V was clipped by 5 bases and J by 4 bases; unmatched bases: 7. Germline V lookup: CDR1 KGHSH, CDR2 LQKENI. For the CDR3, the DNA is TGTGCCAGCTCAACCGGGACAGCGAGCACCGGGGAGCTGTTTTTT. Protein product: CASSTGTASTGELFF.

The genes are TRBV3-1 (or the pseudogene TRBV3-2) and TRBJ1-6; D is possibly TRBD1 (6 bases). Germline V gene sequence: CDR1 LGHDT, CDR2 YNNKEL (reference sequence). V was pared by 4 bases and J by 7 bases, with 14 bases between. The CDR3 runs to 15 residues. Here the CDR3 reads CASSLQAGGNSPLHF. As DNA, the CDR3 is TGTGCCAGCAGCCTGCAGGCGGGGGGCAATTCACCCCTCCACTTT.

J is TRBJ2-6 and V is TRBV19; possible D gene TRBD1, 6 bases. The V end lost 3 bases, the J end lost 1 base, and 13 bases lay between the germline ends. The germline gives CDR1 LNHDA, CDR2 SQIVND (reference sequence). This CDR3 region has 17 residues. The DNA for the CDR3 is TGTGCCAGTAGTATCAGGGGTCGTCAGTCTGGGGCCAACGTCCTGACTTTC. Encoded protein: CASSIRGRQSGANVLTF.

This chain joins TRBV28 and TRBJ1-5, with TRBD1 matching over 9 bases. This CDR3 has 13 amino acids. CDR1 and CDR2 from the germline V gene are MDHEN and SYDVKM. Unmatched junction bases numbered 5, after V lost 5 bases and J lost 9 bases. CDR3 sequence reads: CASSAETGGPQHF. DNA of the CDR3: TGTGCCAGCAGTGCAGAGACAGGGGGGCCCCAGCATTTT.